One sample yielded the 31 T cell receptor beta chains listed below, sequenced in a study of blood T cell repertoires in COVID-19. Using immunoSEQ multiplex PCR, the repertoire was profiled, and TCRdb retains in-frame clones only, with some absent. The repertoire holds approximately 35,000 clones, around nine tenths seen once, with 11% to 15% in the top ten. The sample consisted of peripheral blood. Receptors originate from a man in his 60s with active COVID-19.

The chain recombines TRBV5-1 with TRBJ1-6; no definite D call. From germline, CDR1 is SGHRS and CDR2 YFSETQ. The CDR3 runs to 15 residues. V lost 2 bases and J 5 bases, leaving 11 bases between the germline ends. The CDR3 region has the DNA TGCGCCAGCAGCTTAACGGAGTCGGATAATTCACCCCTCCACTTT. Translating gives CASSLTESDNSPLHF.

This chain connects TRBV24-1 to TRBJ2-3; 12 nucleotides line up with TRBD2. The CDR3 contains 17 residues. After removal of 4 bases from V and 5 bases from J, the junction contained 9 bases not matched to a gene. The germline gives CDR1 KGHDR, CDR2 SFDVKD. The CDR3 protein is CATSDPGLAGRVDTQYF. The CDR3 DNA reads as TGTGCCACCAGTGACCCGGGACTAGCGGGCAGGGTAGATACGCAGTATTTT.

The chain combines TRBV10-2 with TRBJ2-2, with TRBD2 matching 12 bases. With 6 bases clipped from V and 4 bases from J, the junction kept 3 bases outside the gene matches. This CDR3 spans 15 amino acids. Germline V gene sequence: CDR1 WSHSY, CDR2 SAAADI. The CDR3 bases are TGCGCCAGCAGAACTAGCGGGAGGAGCACCGGGGAGCTGTTTTTT. Residues: CASRTSGRSTGELFF.

The V gene is TRBV28, the J gene TRBJ2-5; 10 bases fit TRBD2. Germline CDR1 and CDR2: MDHEN and SYDVKM. The J segment lost 3 bases and the V segment lost 5 bases, leaving 6 bases of the junction unmatched. The CDR3 consists of 15 residues. The CDR3 loop reads CASSPLGLAEETQYF. In DNA, the CDR3 is TGTGCCAGCAGTCCACTCGGACTAGCGGAAGAGACCCAGTACTTC.

V usage is TRBV5-6 and J usage is TRBJ2-3, with D perhaps TRBD2 (5 bases). Looked up from germline, CDR1 is SGHDT and CDR2 is YYEEEE. Trimming left V 1 base short and J 2 bases short, with 8 bases between. There are 14 residues in the CDR3. For the CDR3, the DNA is TGTGCCAGCAGCTTGACGGGGTCCACAGATACGCAGTATTTT. This encodes CASSLTGSTDTQYF.

V usage is TRBV4-2 and J usage is TRBJ2-5; D is possibly TRBD2 (5 bases). This CDR3 is 17 amino acids long. Deletions cut 0 bases from V and 5 bases from J, with 19 bases between. Germline V gene lookup returns CDR1 LGHNA and CDR2 YNFKEQ. In DNA, the CDR3 is TGTGCCAGCAGCCAAGATCCGCCGACCCTATCGGGGGAGACCCAGTACTTC. It translates to CASSQDPPTLSGETQYF.

This clone was counted between two and nine times. The chain employs TRBV15 and TRBJ2-1, with TRBD2 identical over 7 bases. In germline, CDR1 is LNHNV, CDR2 YYDKDF (reference sequence). There are 15 residues in the CDR3. With 1 base clipped from V and 2 bases from J, the junction kept 2 bases outside the gene matches. DNA of the CDR3: TGTGCCACCAGCAGAGGCGGGACTACCTACAATGAGCAGTTCTTC. Its protein product is CATSRGGTTYNEQFF. Using reference TRBV15 and TRBJ2-1 for the parts outside the CDR3, the full variable domain is DAMVIQNPRYQVTQFGKPVTLSCSQTLNHNVMYWYQQKSSQAPKLLFHYYDKDFNNEADTPDNFQSRRPNTSFCFLDIRSPGLGDTAMYLCATSRGGTTYNEQFFGPGTRLTVL.

J is TRBJ2-3 and V is TRBV27, with 8 positions matching TRBD2. This CDR3 contains 15 residues. Germline V gene sequence: CDR1 MNHEY, CDR2 SMNVEV (reference sequence). Trimming cost V 5 bases and J 2 bases; bases outside gene matches: 6. The DNA of the CDR3 is TGTGCCAGCAGTGATCGGGAGGGTGACACAGATACGCAGTATTTT. Translated: CASSDREGDTDTQYF.

This clone was found once. The chain carries TRBV5-6 and TRBJ2-7; no clear D gene. From germline, CDR1 is SGHDT and CDR2 YYEEEE. The V end lost 3 bases, the J end lost 3 bases, and 10 bases lay between the germline ends. The CDR3 contains 13 residues. DNA of the CDR3: TGTGCCAGCAGCTCCCAATCGGTCTACGAGCAGTACTTC. Its translation is CASSSQSVYEQYF.

This clone was picked up one time. J is TRBJ1-1 and V is TRBV5-6, with D possibly being TRBD1 (6 bases). Germline V lookup: CDR1 SGHDT, CDR2 YYEEEE. Trimming removed 4 bases from V and 5 bases from J, with 12 bases in between. The CDR3 has 13 amino acids. The CDR3: CASSRQVRTEAFF. In DNA form, the CDR3 reads TGTGCCAGCAGCCGACAGGTCCGGACTGAAGCTTTCTTT. Full variable domain (remainder filled in from reference TRBV5-6 and TRBJ1-1): DAGVTQSPTHLIKTRGQQVTLRCSPKSGHDTVSWYQQALGQGPQFIFQYYEEEERQRGNFPDRFSGHQFPNYSSELNVNALLLGDSALYLCASSRQVRTEAFFGQGTRLTVV.

The gene calls are TRBV5-8 and TRBJ2-1; TRBD1 matches at 8 bases. The germline V gene encodes CDR1 SGHTS and CDR2 YDEGEE. V trimming: 1 base; J trimming: 7 bases; junction bases outside the gene matches: 7. The CDR3 totals 15 residues. The DNA of the CDR3 is TGTGCCAGCAGCTTGAGGACAGGGAGTAGGAATGAGCAGTTCTTC. It specifies CASSLRTGSRNEQFF.

The CDR3 coding sequence is TGTGCCAGCAGCCGTGGACTCACCGAGCAGTACTTC. Its translation: CASSRGLTEQYF. V and J are TRBV14 and TRBJ2-7; possible D gene TRBD2, 5 bases. This CDR3 comprises 12 residues. V lost 4 bases, J lost 6 bases, and 10 bases lay in between. Germline-derived CDR1 and CDR2 are SGHDN and FVKESK.

V is TRBV28 and J is TRBJ2-7; TRBD2 aligns across 16 bases. The CDR3 is 18 residues long. Germline V gene sequence: CDR1 MDHEN, CDR2 SYDVKM. V lost 6 bases and J lost 5; bases outside the gene matches: 13. The CDR3 sequence: CASRPGSGLAGGPNEQYF. CDR3 DNA: TGTGCCAGCAGACCTGGCTCGGGACTAGCGGGAGGGCCGAACGAGCAGTACTTC.

The V gene is TRBV24-1, the J gene TRBJ2-5, with D perhaps TRBD1 (6 bases). The CDR3 runs 16 residues. Germline CDR1 and CDR2: KGHDR and SFDVKD. V was pared by 3 bases and J by 1 base, with 14 bases between. CDR3: CATSDAQDRRQETQYF. The CDR3 region has the DNA TGTGCCACCAGTGATGCTCAGGACAGACGCCAAGAGACCCAGTACTTC.

The chain uses TRBV11-2 and TRBJ2-2; D may be TRBD1 (5 bases). V lost 1 base and J 6 bases, leaving 12 bases between the germline ends. Germline V CDR1 and CDR2: SGHAT, FQNNGV. This CDR3 contains 15 residues. For the CDR3, the DNA is TGTGCCAGCAGCTTAGGTCCAGGGAAGGCCGGGGAGCTGTTTTTT. As protein: CASSLGPGKAGELFF.

CDR3 nucleotide sequence: TGTGCCAGCAGTTCCCCCCATGGCCAGCCCCAGCATTTT. It encodes CASSSPHGQPQHF. J is TRBJ1-5 and V is TRBV28, with D hard to call. V lost 4 bases and J 7 bases, leaving 11 bases between the germline ends. The germline gives CDR1 MDHEN, CDR2 SYDVKM. The CDR3 has 13 residues.

This clone appeared once. This rearrangement joins TRBV18 to TRBJ2-5; the match to TRBD2 covers 10 bases. The last part of the DNA fits TRBJ2-7 better; the J call may be wrong. The length of the CDR3 is 14 residues. Looked up from germline, CDR1 is KGHSH and CDR2 is LQKENI. The CDR3 protein is CASSPTSGIHEQYF. The CDR3 nucleotides are TGTGCCAGCTCACCCACTAGCGGGATCCACGAGCAGTACTTC.

The rearrangement links TRBV28 to TRBJ2-1, with D tentatively TRBD1 (6 bases). Trimming cost V 5 bases and J 2 bases, with 16 bases left between them. This CDR3 has 16 residues. CDR1 is MDHEN and CDR2 is SYDVKM in the germline V gene. CDR3 nucleotide sequence: TGTGCCAGCAGTAATATTAACAGGGCCCCCTACAATGAGCAGTTCTTC. Encoded protein: CASSNINRAPYNEQFF.

V usage is TRBV27 and J usage is TRBJ2-5; 8 bases agree with TRBD2. The CDR3 extends over 16 amino acids. V lost 7 bases and J lost 5; bases outside the gene matches: 15. CDR1 is MNHEY, CDR2 SMNVEV, per germline (reference sequence). This CDR3 is CASTARGSGSSETQYF. The CDR3 region has the DNA TGTGCCAGCACCGCCCGGGGGAGCGGGAGTAGTGAGACCCAGTACTTC.

V is TRBV18 and J is TRBJ2-7; D is perhaps TRBD2 (6 bases). The CDR3 is 14 amino acids. V was shortened by 2 bases and J by 3 bases, with 11 bases between the two germline ends. Germline loops: CDR1 KGHSH, CDR2 LQKENI. The CDR3 region has the DNA TGTGCCAGCTCACCATTGCCAGCGGGCTACGAGCAGTACTTC. This encodes CASSPLPAGYEQYF. Full variable domain (remainder filled in from reference TRBV18 and TRBJ2-7): NAGVMQNPRHLVRRRGQEARLRCSPMKGHSHVYWYRQLPEEGLKFMVYLQKENIIDESGMPKERFSAEFPKEGPSILRIQQVVRGDSAAYFCASSPLPAGYEQYFGPGTRLTVT.

V is TRBV4-2 and J is TRBJ2-7, with D unclear. Trimming left V 1 base short and J 5 bases short, with 18 bases between. Germline CDR1 reads LGHNA; CDR2 reads YNFKEQ. The CDR3 covers 16 residues. CDR3 DNA: TGTGCCAGCAGCCAAGCGGCGCAGGCCCCGTCCGACGAGCAGTACTTC. Translated: CASSQAAQAPSDEQYF.

This clone was counted a single time. This chain uses TRBV6-5 with TRBJ2-7; 8 positions agree with TRBD1. The V segment lost 5 bases and the J segment 2 bases; nucleotides outside the gene matches: 8. CDR3 length: 15 residues. The germline V gene has CDR1 MNHEY and CDR2 SVGAGI. The CDR3 coding sequence is TGTGCCAGCAGTCCTGGACAGGGCGGAACCTACGAGCAGTACTTC. Amino acids: CASSPGQGGTYEQYF.

V is TRBV7-2 and J is TRBJ1-2; no clear D. The CDR3 is made up of 13 amino acids. In germline, CDR1 is SGHTA, CDR2 FQGNSA. V dropped 3 bases and J dropped 7 bases, with 12 bases sitting between them. As DNA, the CDR3 is TGTGCCAGCAGCTTGCCACGCCCCGGTGGCTACACCTTC. Translation: CASSLPRPGGYTF.

The chain couples TRBV18 to TRBJ2-7; D remains ambiguous. V was shortened by 3 bases and J by 2 bases, with 8 bases between the two germline ends. Looked up from germline, CDR1 is KGHSH and CDR2 is LQKENI. The CDR3 has 13 residues. The CDR3 nucleotides are TGTGCCAGCTCACCGACAAGAACCTACGAGCAGTACTTC. This codes for CASSPTRTYEQYF.

This rearrangement joins TRBV6-4 to TRBJ1-2; TRBD1 matches at 7 bases. Germline CDR1 reads MRHNA; CDR2 reads SNTAGT. The CDR3 covers 14 residues. J gave up 2 bases and V 6 bases, and 6 bases lay outside the gene matches. The CDR3 is CASSPSQGNYGYTF. The CDR3, as DNA: TGTGCCAGCAGCCCATCACAGGGGAACTATGGCTACACCTTC.

This clone has a single count. This chain connects TRBV14 to TRBJ2-3; D possibly corresponds to TRBD2 (6 bases). The CDR3 covers 16 residues. Trimming removed 0 bases at V and 2 bases at J, with 12 bases between. The germline CDR1 and CDR2 sequences are SGHDN and FVKESK. The DNA for the CDR3 is TGTGCCAGCAGCCAAGAGGAGGGGAGAATCACAGATACGCAGTATTTT. This sequence encodes CASSQEEGRITDTQYF.

The chain links TRBV7-9 to TRBJ2-2; D remains ambiguous. Germline V CDR1 and CDR2: SEHNR, FQNEAQ (reference sequence). Trimming took 1 base from V and 1 from J, leaving 4 bases between them. This CDR3 has 14 amino acids. In nucleotides, the CDR3 is TGTGCCAGCAGCTTAGGGCAGAACACCGGGGAGCTGTTTTTT. Its translation is CASSLGQNTGELFF.

The gene calls are TRBV29-1 and TRBJ2-1; D not resolved. This CDR3 has 13 amino acids. Germline-derived CDR1 and CDR2 are SQVTM and ANQGSEA. Trimming took 6 bases from V and 3 from J, leaving 12 bases between them. CDR3 region: CSVPRDNYNEQFF. The CDR3 DNA is TGCAGCGTACCCCGAGACAACTACAATGAGCAGTTCTTC.

V gene TRBV5-1 combines with J gene TRBJ1-2; D is perhaps TRBD1 (6 bases). Germline assignment: CDR1 SGHRS and CDR2 YFSETQ. This CDR3 is built from 15 residues. V lost 4 bases to trimming and J lost 2 bases, with 15 bases between them. The CDR3 DNA follows: TGCGCCAGCAGCCCGAGTGCAGGGGCGAACTATGGCTACACCTTC. This gives the protein CASSPSAGANYGYTF.

The chain joins TRBV19 to TRBJ2-4; the D gene is possibly TRBD1 (6 bases). V lost 3 bases and J 9 bases, leaving 12 bases between the germline ends. CDR1 and CDR2 from the germline V gene are LNHDA and SQIVND (reference sequence). There are 13 residues in the CDR3. CDR3 sequence reads: CASSIFRGGIQYF. CDR3 bases: TGTGCCAGTAGTATTTTCAGGGGCGGCATTCAGTACTTC.

This clone was seen only once. The V call is TRBV6-5, the J call TRBJ2-7; 9 nucleotides agree with TRBD1. With 7 bases clipped from V and 3 bases from J, the junction kept 10 bases outside the gene matches. Germline V gene data show CDR1 as MNHEY and CDR2 as SVGAGI. The CDR3 has 15 amino acids. CDR3 bases: TGTGCCAGCAAGATATTCGTGGGACAGGGCTACGAGCAGTACTTC. This codes for CASKIFVGQGYEQYF.